The following is a T cell receptor (beta chain) sequence with its context. The data belong to a study of blood T cell repertoires in COVID-19. For the study at large: The cDNA or gDNA used as material had been derived from T cells, B-cell-depleted T cells, or PBMCs.

In the source study's methods: It was from reference gene primer amplification that nucleated cell counts were estimated. TCRdb's copy holds only in-frame clones and misses some; the assay was immunoSEQ multiplex PCR. That table gives V, J and clone size, and the DNA gave D and trimming. The sample contains a few hundred thousand clones, around 80% of which appear only once. The CDR3 consists of 16 residues. Germline CDR1 is SNHLY and CDR2 is FYNNEI. Deletions cut 5 bases from V and 0 bases from J, with 13 bases between. V is TRBV2 and J is TRBJ1-4; D gene uncertain. Specimen: peripheral blood. The TCR originated in a human donor in a cohort sampled during active COVID-19. The CDR3 sequence is CASSRLSGATNEKLFF. Written as DNA, the CDR3 is TGTGCCAGCAGTCGACTTTCCGGCGCAACTAATGAAAAACTGTTTTTT.